What follows are 21 T cell receptor beta chains derived from one specimen sequenced in a study of cytomegalovirus exposure and HLA in healthy donors. The PCR ran on 60 Vbeta and 13 Jbeta primers. Produced via immunoSEQ multiplex PCR; TCRdb's table is partial and in-frame only. Of approximately 97,000 clones listed, nearly 80% are singletons. Specimen: PBMCs. The receptor source for this set is a woman in her forties in good health and CMV-seropositive.

The gene calls are TRBV29-1 and TRBJ2-7, with D perhaps TRBD1 (5 bases). In germline, CDR1 is SQVTM, CDR2 ANQGSEA. CDR3 size: 12 residues. The ends were cut back, 3 bases at V and 5 bases at J, with 11 bases in the middle. The CDR3 here is CSVEGQSHEQYF. In nucleotides, the CDR3 is TGCAGCGTTGAGGGGCAGAGCCACGAGCAGTACTTC.

The rearrangement joins TRBV28 to TRBJ2-7, with D possibly matching TRBD2 (5 bases). In germline, CDR1 is MDHEN, CDR2 SYDVKM. V was pared by 5 bases and J by 1 base, with 15 bases between. The CDR3 is 15 amino acids. In DNA form, the CDR3 reads TGTGCCAGCAGTACCCCAGAGCGGAGTTCCTACGAGCAGTACTTC. This encodes CASSTPERSSYEQYF.

J is TRBJ1-6 and V is TRBV2; 7 bases fit TRBD1. With V trimmed by 4 bases and J by 5 bases, 5 bases remained unmatched. This CDR3 has 15 residues. Germline CDR1 SNHLY, CDR2 FYNNEI. The CDR3 region is CASSVQGDNNSPLHF. The CDR3 coding sequence is TGTGCCAGCAGTGTGCAGGGGGATAATAATTCACCCCTCCACTTT.

This clone occurred a few times. The V call is TRBV28, the J call TRBJ1-5; 7 bases map to TRBD1. Losses at the gene ends were 2 bases for V and 0 bases for J; bases not matched to a gene: 4. Germline CDR1 and CDR2: MDHEN and SYDVKM. This CDR3 contains 16 residues. CDR3 loop: CASSLGTVYSNQPQHF. The CDR3 DNA is TGTGCCAGCAGTTTAGGGACAGTTTATAGCAATCAGCCCCAGCATTTT.

The V gene is TRBV7-2, the J gene TRBJ2-7; D perhaps matches TRBD2 (5 bases). This CDR3 comprises 15 residues. Germline loops: CDR1 SGHTA, CDR2 FQGNSA. V lost 5 bases and J lost 4, with 18 bases in between. The CDR3 DNA follows: TGTGCCAGCAGCCTCGGAGGCGAGGACTGGTACGAGCAGTACTTC. Encoded protein: CASSLGGEDWYEQYF.

The chain has TRBV7-6 and TRBJ1-1; TRBD1 agrees at 8 bases. From germline, CDR1 is SGHVS and CDR2 FNYEAQ. Unmatched junction bases numbered 9, after V lost 5 bases and J lost 4 bases. The CDR3 is 15 amino acids. Here the CDR3 DNA reads TGTGCCAGCAGCCCTGGAACAGGGGGAGGCACTGAAGCTTTCTTT. Amino acid sequence: CASSPGTGGGTEAFF.

This chain connects TRBV6-4 to TRBJ2-7; 11 nucleotides agree with TRBD2. CDR1 is MRHNA, CDR2 SNTAGT, per germline. CDR3 size: 13 residues. The V segment lost 9 bases and the J segment 1 base; nucleotides outside the gene matches: 2. The CDR3 bases are TGTGCCAGGGGACTAGCGGAATCCTACGAGCAGTACTTC. Amino acid sequence: CARGLAESYEQYF.

This chain joins TRBV12-5 and TRBJ2-1; TRBD2 agrees at 9 bases. The CDR3 runs to 18 residues. With 5 bases clipped from V and 8 bases from J, the junction kept 19 bases outside the gene matches. CDR1 and CDR2 from the germline V gene are LGHNT and FRNRAP. Here the CDR3 DNA reads TGTGCTAGTGGTCTAGGTCAGGGAGGAGGTAGCGGGAGCTATGAGCAGTTCTTC. This sequence encodes CASGLGQGGGSGSYEQFF. The full variable domain, rest sourced from reference TRBV12-5 and TRBJ2-1, is DARVTQTPRHKVTEMGQEVTMRCQPILGHNTVFWYRQTMMQGLELLAYFRNRAPLDDSGMPKDRFSAEMPDATLATLKIQPSEPRDSAVYFCASGLGQGGGSGSYEQFFGPGTRLTVL.

The rearrangement uses TRBV6-1 and TRBJ1-2; a weak D match, TRBD1 (6 bases). This CDR3 comprises 15 residues. The germline CDR1 and CDR2 sequences are MNHNS and SASEGT. V lost 1 base and J 7 bases, leaving 16 bases between the germline ends. The CDR3 reads CASSEEAGDRGGYTF. The CDR3 nucleotides are TGTGCCAGCAGTGAAGAGGCAGGGGATCGAGGTGGCTACACCTTC.

This clone was recorded a few times. This chain links TRBV7-2 with TRBJ2-1, with 8 bases that match TRBD2. After removal of 3 bases from V and 3 bases from J, the junction contained 1 base not matched to a gene. The length of the CDR3 is 14 residues. CDR1 SGHTA and CDR2 FQGNSA come from the germline V gene. Here the CDR3 reads CASSFTSGYNEQFF. The DNA of the CDR3 is TGTGCCAGCAGCTTTACTAGCGGCTACAATGAGCAGTTCTTC.

V usage is TRBV6-1 and J usage is TRBJ2-7, with TRBD2 identical over 13 bases. CDR3 length: 14 amino acids. Germline CDR1 and CDR2: MNHNS and SASEGT. The V segment lost 9 bases and the J segment 3 bases; nucleotides outside the gene matches: 5. CDR3 sequence (DNA): TGTGCCAGTGGACTAGCGGGAGCCAACTACGAGCAGTACTTC. Amino acids: CASGLAGANYEQYF.

The rearrangement joins TRBV6-5 to TRBJ2-3; 7 bases line up with TRBD1. V lost 7 bases and J lost 0; bases outside the gene matches: 4. There are 14 residues in the CDR3. CDR1 MNHEY and CDR2 SVGAGI come from the germline V gene. CDR3 sequence reads: CASTQGRSTDTQYF. The DNA for the CDR3 is TGTGCCAGCACACAGGGGCGCAGCACAGATACGCAGTATTTT.

The V and J genes are TRBV10-2 and TRBJ2-7; TRBD1 matches at 7 bases. J gave up 0 bases and V 8 bases, and 7 bases lay outside the gene matches. Germline V gene sequence: CDR1 WSHSY, CDR2 SAAADI. This CDR3 region has 14 residues. The CDR3 nucleotides are TGCGCCAGCCTAACCGCAGGGGGCTCCTACGAGCAGTACTTC. Residues: CASLTAGGSYEQYF.

V usage is TRBV6-1 and J usage is TRBJ1-4, with a possible D match to TRBD1 (6 bases). The germline CDR1 and CDR2 sequences are MNHNS and SASEGT. The CDR3 spans 16 residues. Trimming took off 3 bases at V and 4 bases at J, with 15 bases between the two ends. Here the CDR3 DNA reads TGTGCCAGCAGTGACACGGCGCAGGGGAATAATGAAAAACTGTTTTTT. Translation: CASSDTAQGNNEKLFF.

The chain couples TRBV14 to TRBJ2-7; D is possibly TRBD1 (5 bases). Germline CDR1 and CDR2: SGHDN and FVKESK. V shed 4 bases and J shed 1 base, with 11 bases lying between them. The CDR3 has 14 residues. The CDR3 loop reads CASSRQKESYEQYF. The CDR3 DNA reads TGTGCCAGCAGCCGACAGAAGGAATCCTACGAGCAGTACTTC.

This chain uses TRBV15 with TRBJ2-5, with no clear D. V lost 0 bases to trimming and J lost 5 bases, with 13 bases between them. The CDR3 extends over 15 amino acids. Germline lookup yields CDR1 LNHNV and CDR2 YYDKDF (reference sequence). DNA for the CDR3: TGTGCCACCAGCAGAGAGCTATCGGGTTGGGAGACCCAGTACTTC. It translates to CATSRELSGWETQYF.

The chain carries TRBV19 and TRBJ2-7; the match to TRBD2 covers 8 bases. V lost 6 bases to trimming and J lost 0 bases; unmatched junction nucleotides: 4. This CDR3 spans 14 amino acids. CDR1 and CDR2 (germline): LNHDA, SQIVND (reference sequence). CDR3 bases: TGTGCCAGTAGCCCTGCGGGAGGCTCCTACGAGCAGTACTTC. Its translation is CASSPAGGSYEQYF. Variable domain in full (rest from reference TRBV19 and TRBJ2-7): DGGITQSPKYLFRKEGQNVTLSCEQNLNHDAMYWYRQDPGQGLRLIYYSQIVNDFQKGDIAEGYSVSREKKESFPLTVTSAQKNPTAFYLCASSPAGGSYEQYFGPGTRLTVT.

This clone was observed a single time. The gene calls are TRBV5-1 and TRBJ2-7; possibly TRBD2 for D (6 bases). Germline values: CDR1 SGHRS, CDR2 YFSETQ. V was clipped by 4 bases and J by 3 bases, with 14 bases between them. This CDR3 has 14 residues. CDR3: CASSRDFENYEQYF. The CDR3 nucleotides are TGCGCCAGCAGCCGGGACTTCGAGAACTACGAGCAGTACTTC.

This clone was detected once. This chain uses TRBV29-1 with TRBJ2-3, with D possibly being TRBD2 (6 bases). CDR1 SQVTM and CDR2 ANQGSEA come from the germline V gene. Trimming removed 6 bases from V and 4 bases from J, with 17 bases in between. The CDR3 is 14 residues long. In DNA, the CDR3 is TGCAGCGTGGCGACTAGGTCGGGGGCAGATACGCAGTATTTT. It translates to CSVATRSGADTQYF.

The V call is TRBV9, the J call TRBJ1-1; 10 nucleotides agree with TRBD1. The ends lost 3 bases at V and 1 base at J; junction bases unmatched: 3. Per the germline V gene, CDR1 is SGDLS and CDR2 is YYNGEE. The CDR3 length is 15 residues. As DNA, the CDR3 is TGTGCCAGCAGCGCGACAGGGGGCGGGAACACTGAAGCTTTCTTT. Translating gives CASSATGGGNTEAFF.

Comment on this clone: Other DNA sequences in the same sample also yield this CDR3. The CDR3 DNA is TGTGCCAGCAGCTTGGGACTAGCGGGAGCCTACGAGCAGTACTTC. It is translated as CASSLGLAGAYEQYF. The chain recombines TRBV5-4 with TRBJ2-7, with 12 bases matching TRBD2. Germline CDR1 and CDR2: SGHNT and YYREEE (reference sequence). The CDR3 consists of 15 residues. The trim removed 0 bases at V and 2 bases at J, leaving 0 bases unmatched.